The rows below give T cell receptor beta chains drawn from one sample of a study of shared clonotypes between healthy human individuals. Sequencing used immunoSEQ multiplex PCR; TCRdb keeps in-frame clones, though not all of them. The sample has around 700,000 clones; approximately 90% are singletons. The sample consisted of naive CD8+ T cells sorted from blood. The origin of the receptors is a man aged 30 to 39 in good health. Both conserved end residues are part of each CDR3. The D gene is left open where the match is weak. Clone size is not always given. Where it is, it says once, few, many or a class for expanded clones.

V gene	clone size	J gene	D gene	CDR3 protein	CDR3 DNA
TRBV11-2	-	TRBJ1-2	TRBD1	CASSPGTGVYGYTF	TGTGCCAGCAGTCCCGGGACAGGGGTCTATGGCTACACCTTC
TRBV7-2	-	TRBJ2-3	TRBD2	CASSFRDYTTDTQYF	TGTGCCAGCAGCTTCCGGGACTATACCACAGATACGCAGTATTTT
TRBV6-1	-	TRBJ2-1	TRBD1	CASSEILVGQGLFF	TGTGCCAGCAGTGAAATTCTTGTGGGACAGGGACTGTTCTTC
TRBV5-4	-	TRBJ1-1	TRBD1	CASSSHTGGFYTEAFF	TGTGCCAGCAGCTCGCATACAGGGGGCTTTTACACTGAAGCTTTCTTT
TRBV5-1	-	TRBJ2-3	TRBD1	CASSLAGGQGSTDTQYF	TGCGCCAGCAGCTTGGCCGGAGGACAGGGGAGCACAGATACGCAGTATTTT
TRBV15	once	TRBJ2-7	TRBD2	CATSRDLLPTGRAGYEQYF	TGTGCCACCAGCAGAGACCTCCTACCGACCGGGAGGGCCGGCTACGAGCAGTACTTC
TRBV19	-	TRBJ2-1	TRBD2	CASSIAIGLAYNEQFF	TGTGCCAGTAGTATAGCCATTGGACTAGCTTACAATGAGCAGTTCTTC
TRBV27	-	TRBJ2-2	-	CASTRGAGNTGELFF	TGTGCCAGTACCCGGGGCGCAGGCAACACCGGGGAGCTGTTTTTT
TRBV7-2	-	TRBJ2-7	TRBD1	CASSRGQGTSYEQYF	TGTGCCAGCAGCCGCGGACAGGGGACTTCCTACGAGCAGTACTTC
TRBV7-9	-	TRBJ2-1	-	CASSGEEDEQFF	TGTGCCAGCAGCGGGGAGGAGGATGAGCAGTTCTTC
TRBV7-6	-	TRBJ2-4	-	CASSLDPRLDIAKNIQYF	TGTGCCAGCAGCTTAGACCCCCGACTAGATATAGCCAAAAACATTCAGTACTTC
TRBV9	-	TRBJ2-2	TRBD1	CASSVDETGLAGELFF	TGTGCCAGCAGCGTAGATGAGACAGGGCTCGCCGGGGAGCTGTTTTTT
TRBV4-1	many	TRBJ2-5	-	CASSGPGLRETQYF	TGCGCCAGCAGCGGACCGGGACTTAGAGAGACCCAGTACTTC
TRBV5-1	-	TRBJ2-1	TRBD2	CASRALGLAIDEQFF	TGCGCCAGCAGGGCCTTGGGACTAGCGATTGATGAGCAGTTCTTC
TRBV19	-	TRBJ2-1	TRBD2	CASSPSGRSYNEQFF	TGTGCCAGTAGTCCTAGCGGGAGATCCTACAATGAGCAGTTCTTC
TRBV7-6	-	TRBJ2-7	-	CASSLLLGGGEQYF	TGTGCCAGCAGCTTACTCCTAGGGGGAGGGGAGCAGTACTTC
TRBV4-3	-	TRBJ2-7	TRBD2	CASSSTSGSSYEQYF	TGCGCCAGCAGTTCAACTAGCGGGAGTTCCTACGAGCAGTACTTC
TRBV7-9	-	TRBJ1-1	-	CASSFLQGMNTEAFF	TGTGCCAGCAGCTTCCTTCAGGGGATGAACACTGAAGCTTTCTTT
TRBV7-6	-	TRBJ2-3	-	CASSLVGPRDTQYF	TGTGCCAGCAGCTTAGTAGGGCCCAGAGATACGCAGTATTTT
TRBV4-1	-	TRBJ2-7	-	CASSQDPIQGYEQYF	TGCGCCAGCAGCCAAGATCCGATACAGGGCTACGAGCAGTACTTC
TRBV25-1	-	TRBJ2-1	-	CASSDPPEFNEQFF	TGTGCCAGCAGTGATCCCCCAGAGTTTAATGAGCAGTTCTTC
TRBV2	-	TRBJ2-1	TRBD2	CASSPGLAGNNEQFF	TGTGCCAGCAGCCCCGGACTAGCGGGGAACAATGAGCAGTTCTTC
TRBV5-1	-	TRBJ2-7	TRBD1	CASSPGQGVANYEQYF	TGCGCCAGCAGCCCGGGACAGGGAGTCGCGAATTACGAGCAGTACTTC
TRBV10-1	-	TRBJ2-7	TRBD1	CASSVGTGGFEQYF	TGCGCCAGCAGTGTAGGGACAGGAGGATTTGAGCAGTACTTC
TRBV2	once	TRBJ2-2	-	CASGWTGELFF	TGTGCCAGCGGTTGGACCGGGGAGCTGTTTTTT
TRBV5-6	-	TRBJ2-2	TRBD2	CASRLTSGRDTGELFF	TGTGCCAGCAGGTTAACTAGCGGGAGGGACACCGGGGAGCTGTTTTTT
TRBV27	-	TRBJ2-1	TRBD2	CASSIAGTRAYEQFF	TGTGCCAGCAGTATCGCTGGGACTAGGGCCTATGAGCAGTTCTTC
TRBV29-1	-	TRBJ2-1	-	CSVGQTEQFF	TGCAGCGTAGGACAGACAGAGCAGTTCTTC
TRBV29-1	-	TRBJ2-7	TRBD2	CSVETGSGRSEQYF	TGCAGCGTTGAGACGGGTAGCGGGAGAAGCGAGCAGTACTTC
TRBV6-1	-	TRBJ2-1	TRBD2	CASSEWGPSGNYNEQFF	TGTGCCAGCAGTGAATGGGGGCCTAGCGGGAATTACAATGAGCAGTTCTTC
TRBV6-1	-	TRBJ1-5	-	CASSDPKGPYSNQPQHF	TGTGCCAGCAGTGATCCCAAGGGCCCTTATAGCAATCAGCCCCAGCATTTT
TRBV27	-	TRBJ2-3	-	CASSLFSTDTQYF	TGTGCCAGCAGTTTATTCTCTACAGATACGCAGTATTTT
TRBV27	-	TRBJ2-2	-	CASSLRDTGELFF	TGTGCCAGCAGTTTAAGGGACACCGGGGAGCTGTTTTTT
TRBV30	-	TRBJ2-7	-	CAWSVTSYEQYF	TGTGCCTGGAGTGTTACCTCCTACGAGCAGTACTTC
TRBV27	-	TRBJ1-1	-	CASRVYDMNTEAFF	TGTGCCAGCAGGGTATACGATATGAACACTGAAGCTTTCTTT
TRBV2	-	TRBJ1-5	-	CASSPEGGLGSNQPQHF	TGTGCCAGCAGTCCCGAAGGGGGGCTTGGTAGCAATCAGCCCCAGCATTTT
TRBV25-1	-	TRBJ2-1	-	CASSAPPGNEQFF	TGTGCCAGCAGTGCCCCCCCGGGGAATGAGCAGTTCTTC
TRBV7-2	-	TRBJ2-7	TRBD2	CASESLGGGLAGGSYEQYF	TGTGCCAGCGAATCCCTAGGGGGGGGACTAGCGGGAGGGTCCTACGAGCAGTACTTC
TRBV11-1	-	TRBJ1-5	TRBD1	CASSAGGFGQPQHF	TGTGCCAGCAGCGCAGGGGGGTTTGGTCAGCCCCAGCATTTT
TRBV2	once	TRBJ2-3	TRBD2	CASSDLGLAGGGTDTQYF	TGTGCCAGCAGTGACCTGGGACTAGCGGGAGGCGGGACAGATACGCAGTATTTT